This T cell receptor (beta chain) was identified in a study of ipilimumab plus nivolumab after autologous stem cell transplantation. Study in general: A median of roughly eight nivolumab and 5 ipilimumab doses were given.

This CDR3 spans 17 amino acids. Trimming at V came to 2 bases and at J to 0 bases, leaving 8 bases not matched to a gene. In germline, CDR1 is SGHRS, CDR2 YFSETQ. Dosing: nivolumab 3 mg/kg IV, weeks 1, 4, 7, 10, then every two weeks to week 26. Sequenced by immunoSEQ multiplex PCR; TCRdb stores in-frame clones only, minus some. Of tens of thousands of clones listed, around 80% are singletons. This clonotype originated in a male donor with diffuse large B-cell lymphoma. The sample here was PBMCs, taken in a trial of ipilimumab plus nivolumab as post-transplant consolidation. The rearrangement links TRBV5-1 to TRBJ2-4, with 7 bases matching TRBD1. The CDR3 sequence is CASSFGQEFLAKNIQYF. The CDR3, as DNA: TGCGCCAGCAGCTTCGGACAGGAGTTTCTAGCCAAAAACATTCAGTACTTC. Supplemented by reference TRBV5-1 and TRBJ2-4, the full variable domain reads KAGVTQTPRYLIKTRGQQVTLSCSPISGHRSVSWYQQTPGQGLQFLFEYFSETQRNKGNFPGRFSGRQFSNSRSEMNVSTLELGDSALYLCASSFGQEFLAKNIQYFGAGTRLSVL.